A single sample gave rise to the 31 T cell receptor beta chains below, sequenced in a study of blood T cell repertoires in COVID-19. The data were produced by immunoSEQ multiplex PCR, yet TCRdb's version contains in-frame clones alone and is incomplete. Found here are under 150,000 clones, 60% to 85% of them singletons; the top ten hold 7% to 9%. The sequenced sample consisted of peripheral blood. These receptors were obtained from a man aged 50 or older with active or convalescent COVID-19.

V gene TRBV4-2 combines with J gene TRBJ2-7; TRBD2 is a possible D gene (6 bases). CDR3 length equals 15 residues. Between the trimmed V and J ends, which lost 1 base and 3 bases, there was a span of 13 bases. Per germline, CDR1 LGHNA and CDR2 YNFKEQ. Here the CDR3 DNA reads TGTGCCAGCAGCCAAGCGGGAGAGGAAATCTACGAGCAGTACTTC. Encoded protein: CASSQAGEEIYEQYF.

This clone occurred once. The CDR3 nucleotides read TGTGCCACAACCCGACAGGTCAACTCTGGAAACACCATATATTTT. It specifies CATTRQVNSGNTIYF. This chain uses TRBV6-5 with TRBJ1-3; D may be TRBD1 (6 bases). With 10 bases removed from V and 0 bases from J, the gap between germline ends came to 16 bases. The CDR3 totals 15 residues. Germline CDR1 reads MNHEY; CDR2 reads SVGAGI.

Here the CDR3 reads CASSTGDTNEKLFF. The CDR3 coding sequence is TGTGCCAGCAGCACAGGGGATACTAATGAAAAACTGTTTTTT. The V call is TRBV9, the J call TRBJ1-4; 7 bases agree with TRBD1. The junction had 2 bases not matched to a gene; V was cut back by 4 bases and J by 2 bases. This CDR3 is 14 amino acids long. Per germline, CDR1 SGDLS and CDR2 YYNGEE.

The chain carries TRBV7-9 and TRBJ2-1; the match to TRBD2 covers 8 bases. V gave up 0 bases and J gave up 8 bases; unmatched junction bases: 9. This CDR3 is 16 amino acids long. CDR1 and CDR2 from the germline V gene are SEHNR and FQNEAQ (reference sequence). Here the CDR3 reads CASSLALTYGGDEQFF. CDR3 bases: TGTGCCAGCAGCTTAGCATTGACCTACGGGGGGGATGAGCAGTTCTTC. Full variable domain (rest looked up from reference TRBV7-9 and TRBJ2-1): DTGVSQNPRHKITKRGQNVTFRCDPISEHNRLYWYRQTLGQGPEFLTYFQNEAQLEKSRLLSDRFSAERPKGSFSTLEIQRTEQGDSAMYLCASSLALTYGGDEQFFGPGTRLTVL.

Written as DNA, the CDR3 is TGTGCCAGCAGTCGGGGGGAGACCCAGTACTTC. This codes for CASSRGETQYF. The rearrangement joins TRBV5-6 to TRBJ2-5; perhaps TRBD2 as D (6 bases). The germline CDR1 and CDR2 sequences are SGHDT and YYEEEE. This CDR3 spans 11 amino acids. V was shortened by 5 bases and J by 5 bases, with 7 bases between the two germline ends. Full variable domain (missing parts from reference TRBV5-6 and TRBJ2-5): DAGVTQSPTHLIKTRGQQVTLRCSPKSGHDTVSWYQQALGQGPQFIFQYYEEEERQRGNFPDRFSGHQFPNYSSELNVNALLLGDSALYLCASSRGETQYFGPGTRLLVL.

V gene TRBV19 combines with J gene TRBJ1-5; 8 nucleotides agree with TRBD1. In germline, CDR1 is LNHDA, CDR2 SQIVND (reference sequence). J lost 3 bases, V lost 1 base, and 2 bases had no gene match. This CDR3 has 15 residues. The CDR3 DNA is TGTGCCAGTAGTATAGGACAGGGGATCAATCAGCCCCAGCATTTT. As protein: CASSIGQGINQPQHF.

This clone was picked up a small number of times. The genes are TRBV11-3 and TRBJ2-1; maybe TRBD2 (5 bases). Looked up from germline, CDR1 is SGHNT and CDR2 is YENEEA. CDR3 size: 16 residues. Between the trimmed V and J ends, which lost 0 bases and 2 bases, there was a span of 11 bases. In DNA form, the CDR3 reads TGTGCCAGCAGCTTAGATGGGAGTTCTCCCTACAATGAGCAGTTCTTC. This sequence encodes CASSLDGSSPYNEQFF.

V gene TRBV19 combines with J gene TRBJ2-1, with D maybe TRBD2 (5 bases). Per the germline V gene, CDR1 is LNHDA and CDR2 is SQIVND (reference sequence). The CDR3 covers 13 residues. V lost 4 bases and J 15 bases, leaving 19 bases between the germline ends. The DNA of the CDR3 is TGTGCCAGTAGTACCTCCATGGAGGCCGGTCGGTTCTTC. This sequence encodes CASSTSMEAGRFF.

This chain connects TRBV12-2 to TRBJ1-5. TRBV12-2 has pseudogene status. The CDR3 extends over 17 amino acids. CDR3 nucleotides: TGTGCAAGTCGCTTAGGGGTACCCCGTACCCGGGATCAGCCCCAGCATTTT. Translating gives CASRLGVPRTRDQPQHF.

V usage is TRBV5-1 and J usage is TRBJ2-1; perhaps TRBD2 as D (5 bases). Trimming cost V 4 bases and J 9 bases, with 14 bases left between them. Germline assignment: CDR1 SGHRS and CDR2 YFSETQ. The CDR3 consists of 13 residues. The CDR3: CASSPGLTPEQFF. The CDR3 DNA reads TGCGCCAGCAGCCCCGGACTGACGCCTGAGCAGTTCTTC.

The chain couples TRBV6-5 to TRBJ2-1; 9 nucleotides align to TRBD2. The germline V gene encodes CDR1 MNHEY and CDR2 SVGAGI. The CDR3 loop spans 14 amino acids. With 7 bases clipped from V and 4 bases from J, the junction kept 5 bases outside the gene matches. The CDR3, as DNA: TGTGCCAGCACCCTTAGCGGGAGTTACAATGAGCAGTTCTTC. This gives the protein CASTLSGSYNEQFF.

This rearrangement joins TRBV14 to TRBJ2-7; D might be TRBD2 (5 bases). Germline V gene sequence: CDR1 SGHDN, CDR2 FVKESK. The CDR3 runs 12 residues. V lost 2 bases and J lost 6, with 8 bases in between. This chain's CDR3 is CASSQTRLEQYF. The CDR3 nucleotides read TGTGCCAGCAGCCAAACTAGGCTCGAGCAGTACTTC. The full variable domain, rest sourced from reference TRBV14 and TRBJ2-7, is EAGVTQFPSHSVIEKGQTVTLRCDPISGHDNLYWYRRVMGKEIKFLLHFVKESKQDESGMPNNRFLAERTGGTYSTLKVQPAELEDSGVYFCASSQTRLEQYFGPGTRLTVT.

The V gene is TRBV19, the J gene TRBJ1-5; the D gene is possibly TRBD1 (6 bases). This CDR3 has 15 residues. Trimming removed 5 bases at V and 1 base at J, with 12 bases between. CDR1 is LNHDA, CDR2 SQIVND, per germline (reference sequence). The CDR3 region has the DNA TGTGCCAGTAGTTCGCAGGGGTGGAGCAATCAGCCCCAGCATTTT. Translation gives CASSSQGWSNQPQHF.

The chain carries TRBV15 and TRBJ2-7; 12 nucleotides match TRBD2. The CDR3 length is 15 residues. The V gene end was trimmed by 5 bases and the J gene end by 5 bases; junction bases not matched to a gene: 7. Germline CDR1 and CDR2: LNHNV and YYDKDF (reference sequence). CDR3 loop: CATSPRLAGVHEQYF. The CDR3 DNA reads as TGTGCCACCAGCCCCCGACTAGCGGGAGTACACGAGCAGTACTTC.

V gene TRBV5-1 combines with J gene TRBJ2-3, with D possibly matching TRBD2 (6 bases). This CDR3 is built from 16 residues. In germline, CDR1 is SGHRS, CDR2 YFSETQ. The germline V and J ends were trimmed by 0 bases and 2 bases, with 13 bases remaining between them. In nucleotides, the CDR3 is TGCGCCAGCAGCTTGGCGGCTAGCGTTTACACAGATACGCAGTATTTT. Protein product: CASSLAASVYTDTQYF.

This clone appeared a single time. The chain couples TRBV11-2 to TRBJ1-2; 10 bases line up with TRBD1. V gave up 5 bases and J gave up 2 bases; unmatched junction bases: 8. CDR1 is SGHAT and CDR2 is FQNNGV in the germline V gene. CDR3 length equals 16 residues. The CDR3 here is CASSRQGAGGNYGYTF. CDR3 DNA sequence: TGTGCCAGCAGCCGACAGGGGGCGGGAGGAAACTATGGCTACACCTTC. Variable domain in full (rest from reference TRBV11-2 and TRBJ1-2): EAGVAQSPRYKIIEKRQSVAFWCNPISGHATLYWYQQILGQGPKLLIQFQNNGVVDDSQLPKDRFSAERLKGVDSTLKIQPAKLEDSAVYLCASSRQGAGGNYGYTFGSGTRLTVV.

This clone was found a few times. The chain employs TRBV19 and TRBJ2-2; possibly TRBD1 for D (5 bases). CDR3 size: 11 residues. Trimming shortened V by 7 bases and J by 7 bases, and 7 bases separated the two germline ends. Per the germline V gene, CDR1 is LNHDA and CDR2 is SQIVND (reference sequence). This CDR3 is CASTGYGELFF. DNA of the CDR3: TGTGCCAGTACAGGGTACGGGGAGCTGTTTTTT.

This clone was seen many times. This chain uses TRBV2 with TRBJ2-3; 10 bases align to TRBD2. CDR1 SNHLY and CDR2 FYNNEI come from the germline V gene. The length of the CDR3 is 16 residues. The trim removed 4 bases at V and 3 bases at J, leaving 7 bases unmatched. The CDR3 region is CASSGSSGSLTDTQYF. The CDR3 region has the DNA TGTGCCAGCAGTGGATCTAGCGGGAGTTTGACAGATACGCAGTATTTT. Full variable domain (outside the CDR3, taken from reference TRBV2 and TRBJ2-3): EPEVTQTPSHQVTQMGQEVILRCVPISNHLYFYWYRQILGQKVEFLVSFYNNEISEKSEIFDDQFSVERPDGSNFTLKIRSTKLEDSAMYFCASSGSSGSLTDTQYFGPGTRLTVL.

The chain is built from TRBV14 and TRBJ1-3; weak D call: TRBD1 (6 bases). CDR1 and CDR2 (germline): SGHDN, FVKESK. Trimming removed 4 bases at V and 3 bases at J, with 16 bases between. This CDR3 comprises 16 residues. The CDR3 is CASSRIDRTLGNTIYF. The DNA for the CDR3 is TGTGCCAGCAGCCGGATAGACAGGACTCTTGGAAACACCATATATTTT.

This clone has more than one count but fewer than ten. V usage is TRBV11-2 and J usage is TRBJ2-1, with D unresolved. Trimming removed 2 bases from V and 6 bases from J, with 5 bases in between. The CDR3 is 12 residues long. Germline V gives CDR1 SGHAT, CDR2 FQNNGV. Here the CDR3 reads CASSLLGNEQFF. CDR3 DNA sequence: TGTGCCAGCAGCTTACTCGGCAATGAGCAGTTCTTC.

This clone was detected only a few times. The rearrangement joins TRBV29-1 to TRBJ2-7, with TRBD1 matching over 9 bases. The V gene end was trimmed by 5 bases and the J gene end by 6 bases; junction bases not matched to a gene: 5. Germline assignment: CDR1 SQVTM and CDR2 ANQGSEA. The CDR3 totals 12 residues. The CDR3 nucleotides are TGCAGCGTTACAGGGGGCCGGGGCGAGCAGTACTTC. This gives the protein CSVTGGRGEQYF.

The chain combines TRBV4-2 with TRBJ2-2, with 8 bases aligning to TRBD2. Germline values: CDR1 LGHNA, CDR2 YNFKEQ. V lost 4 bases and J lost 4; bases outside the gene matches: 5. CDR3 length: 15 residues. The DNA of the CDR3 is TGTGCCAGCAGCCCCCCGGGGGGGGGCACCGGGGAGCTGTTTTTT. This translates into CASSPPGGGTGELFF.

The rearrangement joins TRBV28 to TRBJ2-2; 10 nucleotides agree with TRBD2. CDR3 length: 16 residues. Per germline, CDR1 MDHEN and CDR2 SYDVKM. With V trimmed by 5 bases and J by 8 bases, 11 bases remained unmatched. The CDR3 reads CASSPSVPSGSGELFF. The DNA for the CDR3 is TGTGCCAGCAGTCCCTCGGTCCCTAGCGGGAGTGGGGAGCTGTTTTTT.

The chain links TRBV4-1 to TRBJ2-3; 7 bases align to TRBD2. The CDR3 is 15 residues long. Germline CDR1 and CDR2: MGHRA and YSYEKL. V lost 4 bases to trimming and J lost 2 bases; unmatched junction nucleotides: 6. This CDR3 reads CASSLSGIITDTQYF. The CDR3 DNA is TGCGCCAGCAGCCTGAGCGGGATAATCACAGATACGCAGTATTTT.

This clone was seen only a few times. The chain combines TRBV2 with TRBJ2-7; D gene uncertain. The V gene's germline CDR1 is SNHLY and CDR2 FYNNEI. The CDR3 is 11 residues long. V lost 6 bases and J lost 3, with 6 bases in between. The CDR3 reads CASSPVYEQYF. Written as DNA, the CDR3 is TGTGCCAGCAGCCCCGTCTACGAGCAGTACTTC. Based on the CDR3 plus reference TRBV2 and TRBJ2-7, the full variable domain is EPEVTQTPSHQVTQMGQEVILRCVPISNHLYFYWYRQILGQKVEFLVSFYNNEISEKSEIFDDQFSVERPDGSNFTLKIRSTKLEDSAMYFCASSPVYEQYFGPGTRLTVT.

The V call is TRBV19, the J call TRBJ2-7; TRBD2 matches at 9 bases. Germline values: CDR1 LNHDA, CDR2 SQIVND (reference sequence). This CDR3 is 14 amino acids long. The V segment lost 6 bases and the J segment 3 bases; nucleotides outside the gene matches: 6. The CDR3 loop is CASSPIAGDYEQYF. In DNA form, the CDR3 reads TGTGCCAGTAGCCCTATAGCGGGAGACTACGAGCAGTACTTC.

The genes are TRBV9 and TRBJ1-1; D is ambiguous. V was clipped by 0 bases and J by 8 bases, with 8 bases between them. Germline V gene data show CDR1 as SGDLS and CDR2 as YYNGEE. CDR3 length: 12 amino acids. Written as DNA, the CDR3 is TGTGCCAGCAGCGTAGTCGGCAGGGAAGCTTTCTTT. This codes for CASSVVGREAFF.

The chain employs TRBV24-1 and TRBJ2-3; no definite D call. V shed 4 bases and J shed 2 bases, with 6 bases lying between them. CDR1 and CDR2 from the germline V gene are KGHDR and SFDVKD. The CDR3 is 13 amino acids. CDR3: CATSDSYTDTQYF. CDR3 sequence (DNA): TGTGCCACCAGTGACTCCTACACAGATACGCAGTATTTT.

V and J are TRBV16 and TRBJ1-6; TRBD1 matches 10 bases. CDR1 is KGHSY and CDR2 is FQNENV in the germline V gene. Trimming took 4 bases from V and 7 from J; bases not matched to a gene: 4. There are 15 residues in the CDR3. The CDR3 region is CASSPRDRGNSPLHF. CDR3 DNA sequence: TGTGCCAGCAGCCCCCGGGACAGGGGCAATTCACCCCTCCACTTT. Using reference TRBV16 and TRBJ1-6 for the parts outside the CDR3, the full variable domain is GEEVAQTPKHLVRGEGQKAKLYCAPIKGHSYVFWYQQVLKNEFKFLISFQNENVFDETGMPKERFSAKCLPNSPCSLEIQATKLEDSAVYFCASSPRDRGNSPLHFGNGTRLTVT.

This clone was found once. The rearrangement uses TRBV27 and TRBJ2-5; 7 bases are a match to TRBD2. CDR1 and CDR2 (germline): MNHEY, SMNVEV (reference sequence). The V and J ends lost 6 bases and 5 bases, in that order; junction bases with no gene match: 12. This CDR3 is 15 amino acids long. The CDR3 loop reads CASRAFKAGNETQYF. DNA of the CDR3: TGTGCCAGCAGAGCGTTCAAAGCGGGAAATGAGACCCAGTACTTC.

The genes are TRBV9 and TRBJ1-1, with 10 positions matching TRBD1. V lost 4 bases to trimming and J lost 2 bases; unmatched junction nucleotides: 2. The CDR3 extends over 14 amino acids. Germline lookup yields CDR1 SGDLS and CDR2 YYNGEE. This CDR3 is CASSRTGGNTEAFF. The CDR3 nucleotides are TGTGCCAGCAGCCGGACAGGGGGTAACACTGAAGCTTTCTTT.